The 5 T cell receptor beta chains below all came from one sample that was sequenced in a study of T-cell reconstitution after alpha-beta-depleted transplantation in children. The TCRbeta library was prepared with unique molecular identifiers. MiXCR was run by TCRdb on the PCR reads, yielding one entry per CDR3 protein. The profile shows about 610,000 distinct CDR3 sequences, about 10% of them singletons. Sample: PBMCs from the stem cell graft donor, taken from the stem cell graft. These receptor sequences come from a human donor who donated a stem cell graft to a child with acute myeloid leukemia.

In this sample, this clonotype turned up a few times. The rearrangement uses TRBV20-1 and TRBJ2-4, with 8 bases that match TRBD2. The junction had 8 bases not matched to a gene; V was cut back by 3 bases and J by 7 bases. Germline-derived CDR1 and CDR2 are DFQATT and SNEGSKA (reference sequence). There are 14 residues in the CDR3. The CDR3 DNA sequence: TGCAGTGCTAGTGGCGGCAGCGGGAGCAACATTCAGTACTTC. The encoded protein is CSASGGSGSNIQYF.

The CDR3 DNA sequence: TGCAGTGCTAGAGATTCGGGACAGGGAACCTACGAGCAGTACTTC. Its protein product is CSARDSGQGTYEQYF. The chain is built from TRBV20-1 and TRBJ2-7; 9 bases map to TRBD1. Trimming took 0 bases from V and 2 from J; bases not matched to a gene: 5. In germline, CDR1 is DFQATT, CDR2 SNEGSKA (reference sequence). The CDR3 runs to 15 residues.

This clonotype was seen many times. The chain employs TRBV5-1 and TRBJ2-1, with TRBD2 as a possible D gene (6 bases). V dropped 0 bases and J dropped 6 bases, with 16 bases sitting between them. Per germline, CDR1 SGHRS and CDR2 YFSETQ. This CDR3 is built from 16 residues. CDR3 sequence: CASSLAGAGFGNEQFF. DNA for the CDR3: TGCGCCAGCAGCTTGGCCGGGGCGGGATTCGGCAATGAGCAGTTCTTC.

This clonotype has more than one count but fewer than ten. The chain employs TRBV7-9 and TRBJ2-1; D is uncertain. V lost 1 base and J 9 bases, leaving 10 bases between the germline ends. Germline-derived CDR1 and CDR2 are SEHNR and FQNEAQ (reference sequence). CDR3 length: 13 amino acids. CDR3 in DNA: TGTGCCAGCAGCTTAGAGGGCAGGTTTGAGCAGTTCTTC. It codes for CASSLEGRFEQFF.

For this clonotype: Germline is not matched at one junction end, which may reflect a read error. The V call is TRBV20-1, the J call TRBJ2-1; TRBD2 agrees at 10 bases. This CDR3 has 16 residues. Germline CDR1 is DFQATT and CDR2 is SNEGSKA (reference sequence). CDR3 sequence (DNA): TGCTGTGCTAGAGTTGCTAGCGGGAGCTCCTACAATGAGCAGTTCTTC. Its protein product is CCARVASGSSYNEQFF.